A single TCR beta chain is shown here with its context. Its antigen is still unknown. The sample belongs to a study of T-cell memory formation after mild COVID-19. MiXCR was run by TCRdb on the 5' RACE reads, yielding one entry per CDR3 protein. The sample records roughly 86,000 distinct CDR3 sequences, about 15% being singletons. General study findings and limits: CD4+ contracting clones were mainly CM and EM; CD8+ ones, EMRA.

The CDR3 spans 15 residues. The germline gives CDR1 LGHNA, CDR2 YSLEER. V lost 1 base, J lost 4 bases, and 10 bases lay in between. This sequence joins TRBV4-3 and TRBJ2-2; D ambiguous. The sequence was obtained from a man between 18 and 29 years old who had mild COVID-19 (a few samples of this study predate the infection). Cell type and time point are not known. The sequenced sample consisted of PBMCs or a T cell subset sorted from them (not recorded which). For the CDR3, the DNA is TGCGCCAGCAGCCAAGGGGCCGTTGCCACCGGGGAGCTGTTTTTT. Its protein product is CASSQGAVATGELFF.